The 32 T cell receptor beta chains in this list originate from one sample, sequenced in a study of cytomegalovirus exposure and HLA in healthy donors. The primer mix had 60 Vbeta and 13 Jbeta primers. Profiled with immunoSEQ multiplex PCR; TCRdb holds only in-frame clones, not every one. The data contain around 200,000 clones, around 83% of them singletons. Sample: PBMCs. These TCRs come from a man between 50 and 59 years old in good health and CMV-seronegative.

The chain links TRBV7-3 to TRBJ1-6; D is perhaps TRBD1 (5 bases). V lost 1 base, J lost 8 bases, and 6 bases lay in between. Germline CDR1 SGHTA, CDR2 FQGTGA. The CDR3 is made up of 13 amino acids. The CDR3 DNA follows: TGTGCCAGCAGCTTAAGCAGGGATTCACCCCTCCACTTT. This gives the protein CASSLSRDSPLHF.

The CDR3 DNA is TGTGCCAGCACTAGACGCGGGGGGAGATACGAGCAGTACTTC. It yields the protein CASTRRGGRYEQYF. The chain employs TRBV28 and TRBJ2-7; 8 bases are shared with TRBD2. Per the germline V gene, CDR1 is MDHEN and CDR2 is SYDVKM. Unmatched junction bases numbered 9, after V lost 7 bases and J lost 4 bases. The CDR3 contains 14 residues. Full variable domain (missing parts from reference TRBV28 and TRBJ2-7): DVKVTQSSRYLVKRTGEKVFLECVQDMDHENMFWYRQDPGLGLRLIYFSYDVKMKEKGDIPEGYSVSREKKERFSLILESASTNQTSMYLCASTRRGGRYEQYFGPGTRLTVT.

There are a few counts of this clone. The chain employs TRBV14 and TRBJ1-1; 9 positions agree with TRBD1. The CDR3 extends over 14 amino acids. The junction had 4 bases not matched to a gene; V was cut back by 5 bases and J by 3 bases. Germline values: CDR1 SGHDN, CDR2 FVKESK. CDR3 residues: CASSRQGGDTEAFF. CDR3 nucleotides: TGTGCCAGCAGCAGACAGGGGGGAGACACTGAAGCTTTCTTT.

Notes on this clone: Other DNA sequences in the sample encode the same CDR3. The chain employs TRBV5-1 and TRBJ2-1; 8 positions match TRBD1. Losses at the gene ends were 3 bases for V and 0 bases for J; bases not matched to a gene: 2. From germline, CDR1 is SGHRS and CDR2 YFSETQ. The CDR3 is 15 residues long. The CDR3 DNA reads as TGCGCCAGCAGCTCAGGGGGCAGCTCCTACAATGAGCAGTTCTTC. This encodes CASSSGGSSYNEQFF.

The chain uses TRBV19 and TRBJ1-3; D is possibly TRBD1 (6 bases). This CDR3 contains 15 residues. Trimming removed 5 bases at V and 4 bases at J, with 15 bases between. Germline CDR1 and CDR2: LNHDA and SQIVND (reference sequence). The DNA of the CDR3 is TGTGCCAGTAGTTTGCAGGGGCGAAGGGGAAACACCATATATTTT. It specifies CASSLQGRRGNTIYF.

In nucleotides, the CDR3 is TGCGCCAGCAGGGGCGCTAGCGGGAGCGAGGAGACCCAGTACTTC. Amino acids: CASRGASGSEETQYF. V and J are TRBV5-1 and TRBJ2-5; 10 nucleotides align to TRBD2. The germline V gene encodes CDR1 SGHRS and CDR2 YFSETQ. The CDR3 covers 15 residues. Germline trimming cut 5 bases from V and 5 bases from J; bases unmatched to any gene: 9.

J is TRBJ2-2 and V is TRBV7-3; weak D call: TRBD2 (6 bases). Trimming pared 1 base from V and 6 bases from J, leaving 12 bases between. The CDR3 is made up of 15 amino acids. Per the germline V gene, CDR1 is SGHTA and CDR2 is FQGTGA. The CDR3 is CASSLSNRRAGELFF. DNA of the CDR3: TGTGCCAGCAGCTTAAGTAACAGGAGGGCCGGGGAGCTGTTTTTT.

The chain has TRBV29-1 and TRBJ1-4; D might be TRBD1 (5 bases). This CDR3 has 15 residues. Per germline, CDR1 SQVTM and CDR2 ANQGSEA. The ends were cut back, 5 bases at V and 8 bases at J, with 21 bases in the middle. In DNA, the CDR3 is TGCAGCGTTAAGGGGCTGCGGGACGAGGGGGAAAAACTGTTTTTT. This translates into CSVKGLRDEGEKLFF. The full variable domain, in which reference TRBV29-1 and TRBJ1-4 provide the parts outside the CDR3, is SAVISQKPSRDICQRGTSLTIQCQVDSQVTMMFWYRQQPGQSLTLIATANQGSEATYESGFVIDKFPISRPNLTFSTLTVSNMSPEDSSIYLCSVKGLRDEGEKLFFGSGTQLSVL.

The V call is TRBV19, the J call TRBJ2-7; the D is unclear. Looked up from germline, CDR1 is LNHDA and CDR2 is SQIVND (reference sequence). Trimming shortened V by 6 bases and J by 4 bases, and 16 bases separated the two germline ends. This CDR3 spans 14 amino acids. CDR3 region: CASSSHEAAYEQYF. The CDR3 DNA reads TGTGCCAGTAGCTCCCATGAGGCTGCATACGAGCAGTACTTC.

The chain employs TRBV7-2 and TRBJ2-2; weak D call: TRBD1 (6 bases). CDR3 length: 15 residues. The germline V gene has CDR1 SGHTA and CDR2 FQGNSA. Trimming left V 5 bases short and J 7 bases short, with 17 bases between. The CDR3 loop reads CASSPTLQGGGELFF. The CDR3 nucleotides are TGTGCCAGCAGCCCAACCTTACAGGGCGGCGGGGAGCTGTTTTTT.

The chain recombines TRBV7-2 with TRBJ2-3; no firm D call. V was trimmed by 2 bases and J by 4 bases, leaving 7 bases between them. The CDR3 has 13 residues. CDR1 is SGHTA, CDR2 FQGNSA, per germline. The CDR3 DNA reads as TGTGCCAGCAGCTTAAACGGAGCAGATACGCAGTATTTT. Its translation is CASSLNGADTQYF. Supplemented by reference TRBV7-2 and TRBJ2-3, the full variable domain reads GAGVSQSPSNKVTEKGKDVELRCDPISGHTALYWYRQSLGQGLEFLIYFQGNSAPDKSGLPSDRFSAERTGGSVSTLTIQRTQQEDSAVYLCASSLNGADTQYFGPGTRLTVL.

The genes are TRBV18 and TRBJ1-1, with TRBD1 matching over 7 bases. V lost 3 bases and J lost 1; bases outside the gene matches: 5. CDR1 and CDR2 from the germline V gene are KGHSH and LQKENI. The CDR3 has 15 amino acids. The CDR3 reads CASSPTRDRNTEAFF. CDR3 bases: TGTGCCAGCTCACCGACCCGGGACAGGAACACTGAAGCTTTCTTT.

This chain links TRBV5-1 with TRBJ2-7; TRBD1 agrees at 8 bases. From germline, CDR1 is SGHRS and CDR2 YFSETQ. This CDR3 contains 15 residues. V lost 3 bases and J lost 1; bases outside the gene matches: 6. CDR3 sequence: CASSYSDRASYEQYF. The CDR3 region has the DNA TGCGCCAGCAGCTACTCGGACAGGGCATCCTACGAGCAGTACTTC.

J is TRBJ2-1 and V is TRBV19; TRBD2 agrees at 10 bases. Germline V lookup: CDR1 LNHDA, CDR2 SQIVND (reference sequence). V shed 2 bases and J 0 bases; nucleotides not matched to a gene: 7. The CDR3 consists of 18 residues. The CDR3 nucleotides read TGTGCCAGTAGTATAAGGGTTAGCGGGAGGAGCTCCTACAATGAGCAGTTCTTC. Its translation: CASSIRVSGRSSYNEQFF. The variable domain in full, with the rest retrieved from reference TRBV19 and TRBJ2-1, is DGGITQSPKYLFRKEGQNVTLSCEQNLNHDAMYWYRQDPGQGLRLIYYSQIVNDFQKGDIAEGYSVSREKKESFPLTVTSAQKNPTAFYLCASSIRVSGRSSYNEQFFGPGTRLTVL.

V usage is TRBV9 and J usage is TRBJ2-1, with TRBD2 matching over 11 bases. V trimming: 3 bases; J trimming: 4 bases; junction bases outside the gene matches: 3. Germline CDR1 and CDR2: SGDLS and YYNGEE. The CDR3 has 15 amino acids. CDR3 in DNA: TGTGCCAGCAGCGCGGGACTAGCGGTATACAATGAGCAGTTCTTC. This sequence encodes CASSAGLAVYNEQFF.

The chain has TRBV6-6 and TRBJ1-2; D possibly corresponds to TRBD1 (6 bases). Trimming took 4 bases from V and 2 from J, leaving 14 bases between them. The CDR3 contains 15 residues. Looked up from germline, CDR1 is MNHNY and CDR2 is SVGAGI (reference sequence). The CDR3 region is CASSLSGATNYGYTF. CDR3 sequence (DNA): TGTGCCAGCAGTTTATCAGGGGCAACGAACTATGGCTACACCTTC.

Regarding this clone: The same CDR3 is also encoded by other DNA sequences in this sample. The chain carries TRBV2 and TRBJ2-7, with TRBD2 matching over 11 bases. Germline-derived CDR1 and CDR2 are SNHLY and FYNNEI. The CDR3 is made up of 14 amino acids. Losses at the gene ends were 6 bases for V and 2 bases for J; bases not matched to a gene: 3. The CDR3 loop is CASSIAGGPYEQYF. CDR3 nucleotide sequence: TGTGCCAGCAGCATAGCGGGAGGGCCCTACGAGCAGTACTTC.

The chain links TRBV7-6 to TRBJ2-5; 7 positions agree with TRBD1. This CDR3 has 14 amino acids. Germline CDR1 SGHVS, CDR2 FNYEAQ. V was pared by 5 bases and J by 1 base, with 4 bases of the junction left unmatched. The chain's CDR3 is CASSLRDSQETQYF. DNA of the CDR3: TGTGCCAGCAGCCTCCGGGACAGCCAAGAGACCCAGTACTTC.

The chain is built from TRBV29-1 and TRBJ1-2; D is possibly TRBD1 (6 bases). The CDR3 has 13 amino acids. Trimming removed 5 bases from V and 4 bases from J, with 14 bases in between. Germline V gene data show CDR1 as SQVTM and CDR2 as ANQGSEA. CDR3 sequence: CSVPDRSTYGYTF. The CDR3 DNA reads TGCAGCGTTCCCGACAGGTCCACCTATGGCTACACCTTC.

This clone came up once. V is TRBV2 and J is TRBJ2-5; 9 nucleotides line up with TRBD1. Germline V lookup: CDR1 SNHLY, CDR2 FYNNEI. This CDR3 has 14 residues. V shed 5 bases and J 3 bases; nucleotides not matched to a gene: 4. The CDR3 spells CASSKQGAKETQYF. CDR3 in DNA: TGTGCCAGCAGTAAACAGGGGGCCAAAGAGACCCAGTACTTC.

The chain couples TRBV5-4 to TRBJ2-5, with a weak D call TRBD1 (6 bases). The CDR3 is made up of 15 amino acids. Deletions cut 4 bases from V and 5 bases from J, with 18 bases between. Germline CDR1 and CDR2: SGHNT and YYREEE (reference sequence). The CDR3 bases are TGTGCCAGCAGCATCGACAGGTGGCGGTGGGAGACCCAGTACTTC. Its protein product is CASSIDRWRWETQYF.

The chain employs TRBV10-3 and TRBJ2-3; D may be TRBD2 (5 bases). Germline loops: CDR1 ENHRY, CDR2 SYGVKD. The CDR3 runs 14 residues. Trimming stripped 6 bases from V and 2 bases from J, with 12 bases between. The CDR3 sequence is CAISKGLATDTQYF. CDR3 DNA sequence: TGTGCCATCAGCAAAGGGCTAGCCACAGATACGCAGTATTTT.

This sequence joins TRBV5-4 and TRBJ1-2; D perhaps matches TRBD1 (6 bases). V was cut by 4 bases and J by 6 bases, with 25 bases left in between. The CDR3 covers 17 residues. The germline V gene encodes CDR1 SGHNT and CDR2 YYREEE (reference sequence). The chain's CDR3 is CASSTQQGFSSPNGYTF. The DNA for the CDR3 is TGTGCCAGCAGCACCCAACAGGGTTTCTCATCTCCGAATGGCTACACCTTC.

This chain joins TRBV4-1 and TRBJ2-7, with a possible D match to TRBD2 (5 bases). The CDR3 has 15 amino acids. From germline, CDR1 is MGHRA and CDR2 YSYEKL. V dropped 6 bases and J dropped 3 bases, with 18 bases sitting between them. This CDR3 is CASSPGSPDSYEQYF. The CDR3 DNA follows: TGCGCCAGCAGTCCGGGAAGCCCTGATAGCTACGAGCAGTACTTC.

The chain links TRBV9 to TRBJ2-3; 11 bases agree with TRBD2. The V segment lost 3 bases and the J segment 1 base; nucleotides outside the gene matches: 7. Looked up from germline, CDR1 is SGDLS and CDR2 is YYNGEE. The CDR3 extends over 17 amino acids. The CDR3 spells CASSAFKGLAGTDTQYF. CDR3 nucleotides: TGTGCCAGCAGCGCATTTAAGGGACTAGCGGGCACAGATACGCAGTATTTT. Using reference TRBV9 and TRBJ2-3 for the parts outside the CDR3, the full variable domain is DSGVTQTPKHLITATGQRVTLRCSPRSGDLSVYWYQQSLDQGLQFLIQYYNGEERAKGNILERFSAQQFPDLHSELNLSSLELGDSALYFCASSAFKGLAGTDTQYFGPGTRLTVL.

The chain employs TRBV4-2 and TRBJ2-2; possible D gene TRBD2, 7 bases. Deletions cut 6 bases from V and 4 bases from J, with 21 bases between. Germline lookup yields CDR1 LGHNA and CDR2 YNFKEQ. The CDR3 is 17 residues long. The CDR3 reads CASRSGRGGGSTGELFF. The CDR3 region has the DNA TGTGCCAGCAGATCGGGAAGAGGGGGGGGGAGCACCGGGGAGCTGTTTTTT.

In DNA form, the CDR3 reads TGTGCCAGCAGTGAATGGGCAGAACAACGCTATGGCTACACCTTC. Translating it yields CASSEWAEQRYGYTF. The chain is built from TRBV2 and TRBJ1-2; D is uncertain. The CDR3 covers 15 residues. The germline CDR1 and CDR2 sequences are SNHLY and FYNNEI. Between the trimmed V and J ends, which lost 2 bases and 4 bases, there was a span of 14 bases.

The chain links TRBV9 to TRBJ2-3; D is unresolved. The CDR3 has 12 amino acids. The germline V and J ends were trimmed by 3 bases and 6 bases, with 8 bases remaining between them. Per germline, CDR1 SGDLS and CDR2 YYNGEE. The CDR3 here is CASSASGDTQYF. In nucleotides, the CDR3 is TGTGCCAGCAGCGCCTCCGGGGATACGCAGTATTTT.

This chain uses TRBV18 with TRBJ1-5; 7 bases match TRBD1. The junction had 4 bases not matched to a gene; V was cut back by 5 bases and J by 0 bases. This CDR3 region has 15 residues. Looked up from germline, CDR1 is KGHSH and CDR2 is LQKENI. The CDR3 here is CASSSQGDSNQPQHF. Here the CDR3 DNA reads TGTGCCAGCTCATCCCAGGGGGATAGCAATCAGCCCCAGCATTTT.

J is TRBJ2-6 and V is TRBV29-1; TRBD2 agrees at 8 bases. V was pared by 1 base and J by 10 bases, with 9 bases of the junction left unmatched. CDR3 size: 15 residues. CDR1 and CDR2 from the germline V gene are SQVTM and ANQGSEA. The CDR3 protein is CSVEASGYLWNVLTF. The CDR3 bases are TGCAGCGTTGAAGCTAGCGGGTACCTCTGGAACGTCCTGACTTTC.

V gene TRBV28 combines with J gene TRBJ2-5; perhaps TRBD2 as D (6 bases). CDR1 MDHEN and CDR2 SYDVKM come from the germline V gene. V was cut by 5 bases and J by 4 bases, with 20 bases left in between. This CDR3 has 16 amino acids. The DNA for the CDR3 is TGTGCCAGCAGTGCCCCCGGGGAGGCGACGGGAGAGACCCAGTACTTC. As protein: CASSAPGEATGETQYF.

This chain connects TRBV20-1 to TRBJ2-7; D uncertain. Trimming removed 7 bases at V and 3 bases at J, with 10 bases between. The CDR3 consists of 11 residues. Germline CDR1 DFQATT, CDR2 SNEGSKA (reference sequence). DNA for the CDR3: TGCAGTGTGGAGAGAGTCTACGAGCAGTACTTC. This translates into CSVERVYEQYF.